This TCR beta chain is drawn from a study of blood T cell repertoires in COVID-19 (TCRdb year 2020). Context from the whole study: Samples from collaborators originated in the United States, Italy and Spain and spanned both the acute and convalescent phases of COVID-19. The prospective study material was composed of cDNA or gDNA derived from T cells, B-cell-depleted T cells, or PBMCs. The dataset comprised deeply sampled blood TCRbeta repertoires from subjects exposed to, actively infected with, or recovered from COVID-19. The repertoires were released in a freely available public database intended as a resource for research on the immune response to SARS-CoV-2. Samples were obtained from the ongoing ImmuneRACE study (first 160 participants) and from about 1,300 subjects provided by 6 global collaborators. Sample metadata almost always included a de-identified subject ID, COVID-19 status, age in years and sex. HLA class I and class II types, where available, came from metadata supplied by the sample provider rather than from assay-based typing.

The germline V gene provides CDR1 LGHNT and CDR2 FRNRAP. From cysteine to phenylalanine, the CDR3 is 15 amino acids long. Only the CDR3 portion is preserved as DNA: 45 bases, with reading frame beginning at the first base. V lost 2 bases and J lost 1 base; the stretch between them is 11 bases long. TCRbeta CDR3 regions were amplified from genomic DNA by means of the immunoSEQ Assay, a bias-controlled multiplex PCR. As for the authors' bioinformatics: The number of nucleated cells in each sample was estimated from the amplification of reference gene primers within the assay. Sequence reads were collapsed and filtered to measure the absolute abundance of every unique TCRbeta CDR3 rearrangement. For each sample, productive Simpson clonality was calculated as the square root of Simpson's diversity index across productive rearrangements. Imported from immuneACCESS, the table was reduced by TCRdb to in-frame sequences with V and J called. These copies leave out some clones; in studies compared against another copy, an unresolved V gene accounts for under half, and the cause of the remainder is not known. V and J calls and clone size are given by that table; D and trimming were obtained from the DNA. This sample lists fewer than 500,000 clones; 87% were detected once. The leading ten clones occupy almost 2% of the sample.

Results the study describes overall, beyond this receptor: Clinical and demographic metadata were provided uncurated, with the amount varying by source and participant.

This clone was picked up one time. Its binding antigen is unknown. The sample holds no much larger clone one base away, and base qualities are not on file. Enrolling through a virtual design, the prospective study's participants ranged in age from roughly 18 to 100 years and lived across around 25 United States geographic areas. In the prospective study, participants were assigned to cohorts based on the clinical history participants reported in a screening survey and a study questionnaire. In the prospective study, mobile phlebotomists collected whole blood, serum and a nasopharyngeal or oropharyngeal swab from each participant. Prospective study participants could optionally give additional blood draws and questionnaires over an approximately two-month period. Prospective study blood samples were shipped either frozen or at room temperature before DNA extraction.

Recombination linked TRBV12-5 to TRBJ1-1; no D gene can be assigned with confidence. Source material: PBMCs or T cells enriched from blood (not recorded which). The TCR was taken from a woman aged 18-29 years with acute COVID-19. CDR3 protein: CASGLRVGGNTEAFF. At the DNA level, the sequence is TGTGCTAGTGGTTTGCGGGTTGGAGGGAACACTGAAGCTTTCTTT.